Presented here are 19 T cell receptor beta chains from one specimen sequenced in a study of low-dose radiotherapy and immunotherapy resistance in tumors. Primers targeting TRAV and TRBV primed first-strand cDNA, covering alpha and beta chains. TCR amplification involved 20 PCR cycles with a constant-region primer and V-primer adapter. TCRdb passed the reads through MiXCR, listing each CDR3 protein once. Among tens of thousands of distinct CDR3 sequences, 18% were seen once, and the ten largest hold about 2.8%. The time point denotes: before trial treatment. The source was PBMCs, collected before treatment. The receptor source for this set is a male donor with prostate cancer.

Comments on this clonotype: At one end, the junction sequence differs from germline, possibly due to a read error. The chain joins TRBV5-1 to TRBJ1-4, with D possibly TRBD1 on 5 matching bases. Looked up from germline, CDR1 is SGHRS and CDR2 is YFSETQ. The CDR3 is 15 residues long. The CDR3 loop reads CATSLAQGRGEKLFF. CDR3 nucleotides: TGCGCCACCAGCTTAGCTCAGGGAAGGGGTGAAAAACTGTTTTTT. The complete variable domain, with remaining parts taken from reference TRBV5-1 and TRBJ1-4, reads KAGVTQTPRYLIKTRGQQVTLSCSPISGHRSVSWYQQTPGQGLQFLFEYFSETQRNKGNFPGRFSGRQFSNSRSEMNVSTLELGDSALYLCATSLAQGRGEKLFFGSGTQLSVL.

This clonotype was found many times. The chain has TRBV3-1 and TRBJ1-5; D not resolved. Per the germline V gene, CDR1 is LGHDT and CDR2 is YNNKEL (reference sequence). Trimming pared 5 bases from V and 7 bases from J, leaving 12 bases between. This CDR3 is built from 13 residues. Here the CDR3 DNA reads TGTGCCAGCAGCTCTAAGCAAGGACAGCCCCAGCATTTT. The encoded protein is CASSSKQGQPQHF.

This clonotype was found many times. This sequence joins TRBV29-1 and TRBJ2-5, with TRBD2 matching over 9 bases. V shed 0 bases, J shed 0 bases, and the junction held 17 bases outside the gene matches. Germline assignment: CDR1 SQVTM and CDR2 ANQGSEA. The CDR3 length is 20 residues. CDR3 sequence (DNA): TGCAGCGTTGAAGACCCCTCGAACCCGACTAGCGGAGGGTACCAAGAGACCCAGTACTTC. Its translation is CSVEDPSNPTSGGYQETQYF.

This clonotype has ten or more counts. At one boundary the junction diverges from the germline segment, which might be a read error. This chain uses TRBV29-1 with TRBJ2-6; D call uncertain. Germline assignment: CDR1 SQVTM and CDR2 ANQGSEA. This CDR3 is built from 12 residues. CDR3 region: CCVEFPQDVLTF. The CDR3 coding sequence is TGCTGCGTTGAATTCCCTCAAGACGTCCTGACTTTC.

This clonotype appeared many times. This chain joins TRBV12-3 or TRBV12-4 and TRBJ2-7, with D perhaps assigned TRBD1 or TRBD2 (6 bases each). This CDR3 has 14 amino acids. V was trimmed by 1 base and J by 4 bases, leaving 11 bases between them. Here the CDR3 reads CASSLDGGLYEQYF. DNA of the CDR3: TGTGCCAGCAGTTTAGACGGGGGCCTATACGAGCAGTACTTC.

This clonotype was detected once. It is likely a read error: a sequence one base away is far more abundant. V usage is TRBV7-9 and J usage is TRBJ1-3; 9 bases map to TRBD1. After removal of 1 base from V and 2 bases from J, the junction contained 3 bases not matched to a gene. This CDR3 comprises 16 residues. The germline gives CDR1 SEHNR, CDR2 FQNEAQ (reference sequence). CDR3 protein: CASSLVTGGAGNTIYF. The CDR3 bases are TGTGCCAGCAGCTTAGTCACAGGGGGCGCTGGAAACACCATATATTTT.

This clonotype was recorded at least ten times. The chain joins TRBV4-2 to TRBJ2-7; D uncertain. Germline CDR1 is LGHNA and CDR2 is YNFKEQ. V dropped 1 base and J dropped 4 bases, with 8 bases sitting between them. CDR3 length: 13 residues. The CDR3 is CASSQGLEYEQYF. The CDR3 nucleotides are TGTGCCAGCAGCCAAGGTCTAGAGTACGAGCAGTACTTC.

This clonotype has a count of ten or more. The chain links TRBV14 to TRBJ1-6; D remains unclear. Trimming left V 0 bases short and J 10 bases short, with 10 bases between. Per germline, CDR1 SGHDN and CDR2 FVKESK. The CDR3 extends over 14 amino acids. In DNA, the CDR3 is TGTGCCAGCAGCCAAGAGTCAGTGAGGTCACCCCTCCACTTT. The encoded protein is CASSQESVRSPLHF. The full variable domain, with the rest looked up from reference TRBV14 and TRBJ1-6, is EAGVTQFPSHSVIEKGQTVTLRCDPISGHDNLYWYRRVMGKEIKFLLHFVKESKQDESGMPNNRFLAERTGGTYSTLKVQPAELEDSGVYFCASSQESVRSPLHFGNGTRLTVT.

About this clonotype itself: A much larger clonotype is one base distant, so this may be a read error. The genes are TRBV10-1 and TRBJ1-3; no firm D call. Trimming cost V 6 bases and J 8 bases, with 14 bases left between them. This CDR3 is built from 13 residues. Germline lookup yields CDR1 WNHNN and CDR2 SYGVQD (reference sequence). The CDR3 DNA reads TGCGCCAGCAGCGATCAAAACGGCGACACCATATATTTT. This encodes CASSDQNGDTIYF.

This clonotype showed up many times. The chain combines TRBV30 with TRBJ2-2; 10 positions match TRBD1. CDR1 and CDR2 (germline): GTSNPN, SVGIG (reference sequence). The CDR3 spans 14 residues. The V segment lost 7 bases and the J segment 4 bases; nucleotides outside the gene matches: 6. This chain's CDR3 is CASDRGRVTGELFF. DNA for the CDR3: TGTGCCTCCGACAGGGGGCGTGTCACCGGGGAGCTGTTTTTT.

This clonotype was picked up many times. V is TRBV12-3 or TRBV12-4 and J is TRBJ1-4; 9 bases fit TRBD1. This CDR3 contains 15 residues. The ends lost 5 bases at V and 7 bases at J; junction bases unmatched: 8. The CDR3 region is CASSTRTGDREKLFF. In DNA, the CDR3 is TGTGCCAGCAGTACCCGGACAGGGGATCGTGAAAAACTGTTTTTT.

This clonotype appeared many times. The chain combines TRBV7-2 with TRBJ2-1, with D hard to call. This CDR3 is built from 15 residues. The germline CDR1 and CDR2 sequences are SGHTA and FQGNSA. With 4 bases removed from V and 7 bases from J, the gap between germline ends came to 17 bases. In DNA, the CDR3 is TGTGCCAGCAGCTCAAAAAGCTGGGTTGGGAATGAGCAGTTCTTC. It specifies CASSSKSWVGNEQFF.

This chain's CDR3 is CATGQNYGYTF. The CDR3 DNA is TGTGCTACCGGCCAGAACTATGGCTACACCTTC. The chain uses TRBV28 and TRBJ1-2; D is undetermined. This CDR3 region has 11 residues. Per germline, CDR1 MDHEN and CDR2 SYDVKM.

This clonotype has ten or more counts. The chain has TRBV12-3 or TRBV12-4 and TRBJ2-3; D ambiguous. The V and J ends lost 1 base and 0 bases respectively, with 5 bases between them. The CDR3 length is 14 residues. CDR3 amino acids: CASSLGPSTDTQYF. CDR3 nucleotides: TGTGCCAGCAGTTTAGGGCCCAGCACAGATACGCAGTATTTT.

This clonotype has at least ten counts. The gene calls are TRBV5-1 and TRBJ2-5, with 11 bases matching TRBD1. The J segment lost 5 bases and the V segment lost 0 bases, leaving 3 bases of the junction unmatched. Germline V CDR1 and CDR2: SGHRS, YFSETQ. This CDR3 has 15 amino acids. The CDR3 here is CASSLAGQGAETQYF. As DNA, the CDR3 is TGCGCCAGCAGCTTGGCTGGACAGGGGGCTGAGACCCAGTACTTC.

The table lists this clonotype with many counts. The CDR3 sequence is CASRLGDQPQHF. The CDR3 nucleotides read TGTGCCAGCAGGCTGGGTGATCAGCCCCAGCATTTT. V usage is TRBV7-2 and J usage is TRBJ1-5; the D is unclear. Germline loops: CDR1 SGHTA, CDR2 FQGNSA. V dropped 6 bases and J dropped 5 bases, with 8 bases sitting between them. The CDR3 covers 12 residues.

This clonotype was detected many times. This chain connects TRBV29-1 to TRBJ1-5; D is possibly TRBD1 (6 bases). The CDR3 has 13 amino acids. V lost 7 bases and J 6 bases, leaving 16 bases between the germline ends. Germline V gene data show CDR1 as SQVTM and CDR2 as ANQGSEA. Written as DNA, the CDR3 is TGCAGCGCTCTCACGGGGGGCGGTCAGCCCCAGCATTTT. Amino acid sequence: CSALTGGGQPQHF.

This chain joins TRBV12-3 or TRBV12-4 and TRBJ2-5, with a tentative D call TRBD2 (5 bases). V was trimmed by 6 bases and J by 5 bases, leaving 19 bases between them. The CDR3 sequence is 15 residues long. CDR3 region: CASSRSGLLRETQYF. CDR3 in DNA: TGTGCCAGCAGCCGGTCTGGACTGCTGCGGGAGACCCAGTACTTC.

Many counts were recorded for this clonotype. This rearrangement joins TRBV10-3 to TRBJ2-3; 13 positions agree with TRBD2. Trimming cost V 0 bases and J 4 bases; bases outside gene matches: 13. This CDR3 has 20 amino acids. Per the germline V gene, CDR1 is ENHRY and CDR2 is SYGVKD. This chain's CDR3 is CAISESEVTSGGSAPDTQYF. For the CDR3, the DNA is TGTGCCATCAGTGAGTCGGAGGTGACTAGCGGGGGGTCGGCTCCAGATACGCAGTATTTT.